This T cell receptor (beta chain) was recorded in a study of cytomegalovirus exposure and HLA in healthy donors. Findings and caveats of the study: The authors listed 150 or so TCR beta chains as cytomegalovirus-associated. Earlier analysis looked at TCR beta V segments, and most were productive about 87% or about 30% of the time.

On this clone itself: Its specificity is not known.

PCR amplification relied on 60 Vbeta primers (plus 13 Jbeta primers). Method: immunoSEQ multiplex PCR; TCRdb's copy keeps in-frame clones and lacks some. The profile shows about 270,000 clones, 72% of them singletons. Healthy bone marrow donors supplied every sample. Unrecorded immune exposures were likely, despite nominal health at sampling. CDR1 and CDR2 from the germline V gene are ENHRY and SYGVKD. There are 12 residues in the CDR3. The ends were cut back, 2 bases at V and 6 bases at J, with 8 bases in the middle. Sequenced input: PBMCs. This TCR came from a female donor in good health and CMV-seronegative. The V and J genes are TRBV10-3 and TRBJ2-7; no clear D gene. CDR3 coding DNA: TGTGCCATCAGTGAGATAGTATCCGAGCAGTACTTC. Its translation: CAISEIVSEQYF.